This T cell receptor beta chain is drawn from a study of blood T cell repertoires in COVID-19. Study context: Researchers got acute and convalescent COVID-19 samples from the United States, Italy and Spain. PBMCs, B-cell-depleted T cells, or T cells were the source of the cDNA or gDNA that made up the material.

In the source study's methods: Amplified reference gene primers provided the basis for estimating nucleated cell counts. Produced via immunoSEQ multiplex PCR; TCRdb's table is partial and in-frame only. D and trimming come from the DNA, and the V and J calls and clone size come from that table. The sample contains about 64,000 clones, around 85% of which appear only once. CDR3 length: 13 amino acids. Germline CDR1 MNHEY, CDR2 SVGAGI. J gave up 1 base and V 7 bases, and 2 bases lay outside the gene matches. The sequencing sample was made of peripheral blood. The chain has TRBV6-5 and TRBJ1-1; 8 bases are a match to TRBD1. The receptor was derived from a man aged 35 to 55 with acute or convalescent COVID-19. Written as DNA, the CDR3 is TGTGCCAGCACGGGACAGGCGAACACTGAAGCTTTCTTT. Translating gives CASTGQANTEAFF.